This TCR beta chain was identified during a study of T cell responses to AZD1222 COVID-19 vaccine. Study findings and constraints: Females made up more of the donors, who were largely white British, and clonal diversity may have come out too low. Seropositive status at baseline applied to only a handful of AZD1222 recipients. Increases in Spike-specific TCR breadth and depth were seen after two AZD1222 doses.

CDR3 length equals 17 residues. Looked up from germline, CDR1 is SGHDN and CDR2 is FVKESK. The J segment lost 4 bases and the V segment lost 4 bases, leaving 4 bases of the junction unmatched. As for this clone: Antigen: not known.

Pooling was applied to second doses at about 4 or about 12 weeks. Sequenced by immunoSEQ multiplex PCR; TCRdb stores in-frame clones only, minus some. The sample carries around 150,000 clones, about 91% recorded once. The receptor comes from an adult who received the AZD1222 COVID-19 vaccine. The chain employs TRBV14 and TRBJ2-1, with 16 bases lining up with TRBD2. Sequenced material: peripheral blood, taken 28 days after the second AZD1222 dose. As DNA, the CDR3 is TGTGCCAGCAGCCCGGGACTAGCGGGGGGGTGGTACAATGAGCAGTTCTTC. Encoded protein: CASSPGLAGGWYNEQFF.